The 16 T cell receptor beta chains in this list originate from one sample, sequenced in a study of blood T cell repertoires in COVID-19. The table came from immunoSEQ multiplex PCR; TCRdb's copy has only in-frame clones and leaves some out. This table holds roughly 160,000 clones, roughly 87% found once. The sample taken for sequencing was peripheral blood. Receptors were obtained from a woman between 55 and 75 years old who had recovered from COVID-19.

Here the CDR3 DNA reads TGTGCCAGCAGTTACGGATGGACAGGGGGCTACGAGCAGTACTTC. Protein product: CASSYGWTGGYEQYF. The rearrangement links TRBV6-5 to TRBJ2-7; TRBD1 agrees at 10 bases. The germline V gene has CDR1 MNHEY and CDR2 SVGAGI. The CDR3 sequence is 15 residues long. With 2 bases clipped from V and 3 bases from J, the junction kept 4 bases outside the gene matches.

The rearrangement joins TRBV1 to TRBJ2-3; the table calls TRBD2, which could not be checked here. TRBV1 is designated a pseudogene. This CDR3 is built from 15 residues. CDR3 amino acids: CTSSHRGGRRDTQYF. The CDR3 region has the DNA TGCACCAGCAGCCATCGGGGGGGCAGAAGAGATACGCAGTATTTT.

The chain employs TRBV10-3 and TRBJ1-3; 8 bases are a match to TRBD1. The CDR3 totals 13 residues. Germline V gene sequence: CDR1 ENHRY, CDR2 SYGVKD. J gave up 4 bases and V 4 bases, and 0 bases lay outside the gene matches. The CDR3 reads CAISGTGGNTIYF. DNA for the CDR3: TGTGCCATCAGTGGGACAGGGGGAAACACCATATATTTT.

This chain joins TRBV4-3 and TRBJ1-2; D is unclear. The length of the CDR3 is 13 residues. V dropped 0 bases and J dropped 4 bases, with 6 bases sitting between them. Germline V lookup: CDR1 LGHNA, CDR2 YSLEER. The CDR3, as DNA: TGCGCCAGCAGCCAAGATCAGTTCTATGGCTACACCTTC. The encoded protein is CASSQDQFYGYTF.

This chain uses TRBV10-3 with TRBJ1-3; D is possibly TRBD1 (6 bases). V gave up 6 bases and J gave up 1 base, with 10 bases separating them. This CDR3 spans 14 amino acids. From germline, CDR1 is ENHRY and CDR2 SYGVKD. CDR3 nucleotide sequence: TGTGCCATCAGGGGTGGACAGTCTGGAAACACCATATATTTT. Translating it yields CAIRGGQSGNTIYF.

Remarks on this clone: Its ends do not fully match the called genes, so a read error is possible. This chain connects TRBV7-7 to TRBJ2-5; 10 nucleotides agree with TRBD1. The CDR3 totals 15 residues. In germline, CDR1 is SSHAT, CDR2 FNYEAQ (reference sequence). The chain's CDR3 is CASSADRGTQETQYF. CDR3 nucleotides: TGTGCTAGCAGCGCGGACAGGGGGACTCAAGAGACCCAGTACTTC.

The chain uses TRBV6-5 and TRBJ2-3; TRBD2 agrees at 13 bases. This CDR3 is built from 15 residues. Germline V lookup: CDR1 MNHEY, CDR2 SVGAGI. V was clipped by 4 bases and J by 6 bases; unmatched bases: 4. The CDR3 DNA reads as TGTGCCAGCAGTTCCGGACTAGCGGGGGCGGATACGCAGTATTTT. It specifies CASSSGLAGADTQYF.

The CDR3 nucleotides are TGCGCCAGCAGCCCGGACAGGGGTGGAGATACGCAGTATTTT. Residues: CASSPDRGGDTQYF. The V call is TRBV4-1, the J call TRBJ2-3; 9 nucleotides match TRBD1. The CDR3 extends over 14 amino acids. Germline CDR1 and CDR2: MGHRA and YSYEKL. V gave up 4 bases and J gave up 5 bases; unmatched junction bases: 4.

This chain links TRBV5-1 with TRBJ1-3; D perhaps matches TRBD1 (5 bases). This CDR3 comprises 14 residues. Per the germline V gene, CDR1 is SGHRS and CDR2 is YFSETQ. With 0 bases removed from V and 3 bases from J, the gap between germline ends came to 7 bases. CDR3 region: CASSLAGFGNTIYF. The DNA for the CDR3 is TGCGCCAGCAGCTTGGCAGGGTTTGGAAACACCATATATTTT.

The rearrangement joins TRBV5-1 to TRBJ2-3; TRBD2 is a possible D gene (5 bases). This CDR3 region has 18 residues. CDR1 is SGHRS, CDR2 YFSETQ, per germline. V dropped 2 bases and J dropped 1 base, with 20 bases sitting between them. CDR3 sequence reads: CASSFRAGLSSGTDTQYF. Here the CDR3 DNA reads TGCGCCAGCAGCTTCCGGGCGGGTTTGTCCTCCGGCACAGATACGCAGTATTTT.

V is TRBV4-1 and J is TRBJ1-2; 8 positions agree with TRBD1. V was pared by 3 bases and J by 4 bases, with 7 bases of the junction left unmatched. Germline-derived CDR1 and CDR2 are MGHRA and YSYEKL. This CDR3 spans 15 amino acids. The CDR3 nucleotides are TGCGCCAGCAGCCAGCTAGCCGGGACAGGCTATGGCTACACCTTC. Translated: CASSQLAGTGYGYTF.

The genes are TRBV24-1 and TRBJ2-2, with TRBD1 matching 7 bases. Germline loops: CDR1 KGHDR, CDR2 SFDVKD. The trim removed 4 bases at V and 1 base at J, leaving 5 bases unmatched. The CDR3 runs to 16 residues. CDR3 DNA sequence: TGTGCCACCAGTGACCCGGGACAGCTGAACACCGGGGAGCTGTTTTTT. This codes for CATSDPGQLNTGELFF.

The chain combines TRBV28 with TRBJ1-5, with TRBD1 matching over 8 bases. Germline-derived CDR1 and CDR2 are MDHEN and SYDVKM. The CDR3 is 17 amino acids. V lost 6 bases, J lost 2 bases, and 12 bases stayed unmatched. The CDR3 spells CASSLGTGVIGNQPQHF. Written as DNA, the CDR3 is TGTGCCAGCAGCCTTGGGACAGGTGTCATTGGCAATCAGCCCCAGCATTTT.

The chain joins TRBV29-1 to TRBJ1-2; no definite D call. CDR1 SQVTM and CDR2 ANQGSEA come from the germline V gene. CDR3 length equals 10 residues. Trimming stripped 3 bases from V and 7 bases from J, with 6 bases between. The CDR3 DNA follows: TGCAGCGTTGACCAATCTGGCTACACCTTC. Its protein is CSVDQSGYTF.

The chain is built from TRBV9 and TRBJ2-7; weak D call: TRBD1 (6 bases). CDR1 is SGDLS, CDR2 YYNGEE, per germline. This CDR3 comprises 12 residues. Trimming left V 4 bases short and J 4 bases short, with 9 bases between. CDR3 sequence reads: CASSKQGYEQYF. The CDR3 DNA sequence: TGTGCCAGCAGCAAACAGGGATACGAGCAGTACTTC.

This sequence joins TRBV5-4 and TRBJ1-3; D is uncertain. CDR1 and CDR2 from the germline V gene are SGHNT and YYREEE (reference sequence). Deletions cut 3 bases from V and 0 bases from J, with 10 bases between. CDR3 size: 15 residues. Here the CDR3 reads CASSSAGTSGNTIYF. The CDR3 nucleotides are TGTGCCAGCAGCTCGGCGGGAACCTCTGGAAACACCATATATTTT.